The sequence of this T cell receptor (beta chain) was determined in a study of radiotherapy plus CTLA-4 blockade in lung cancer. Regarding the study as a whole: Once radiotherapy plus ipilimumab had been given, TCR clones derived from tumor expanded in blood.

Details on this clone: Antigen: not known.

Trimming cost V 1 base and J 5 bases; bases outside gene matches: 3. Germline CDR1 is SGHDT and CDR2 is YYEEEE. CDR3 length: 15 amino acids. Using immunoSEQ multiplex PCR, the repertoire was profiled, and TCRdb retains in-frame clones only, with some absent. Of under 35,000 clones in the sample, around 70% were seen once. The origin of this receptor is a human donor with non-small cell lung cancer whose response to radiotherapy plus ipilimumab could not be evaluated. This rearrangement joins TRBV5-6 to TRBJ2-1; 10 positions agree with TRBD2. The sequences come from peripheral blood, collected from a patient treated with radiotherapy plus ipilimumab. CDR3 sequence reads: CASSLTSGTDNEQFF. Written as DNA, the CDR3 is TGTGCCAGCAGCTTGACTAGCGGGACCGACAATGAGCAGTTCTTC.